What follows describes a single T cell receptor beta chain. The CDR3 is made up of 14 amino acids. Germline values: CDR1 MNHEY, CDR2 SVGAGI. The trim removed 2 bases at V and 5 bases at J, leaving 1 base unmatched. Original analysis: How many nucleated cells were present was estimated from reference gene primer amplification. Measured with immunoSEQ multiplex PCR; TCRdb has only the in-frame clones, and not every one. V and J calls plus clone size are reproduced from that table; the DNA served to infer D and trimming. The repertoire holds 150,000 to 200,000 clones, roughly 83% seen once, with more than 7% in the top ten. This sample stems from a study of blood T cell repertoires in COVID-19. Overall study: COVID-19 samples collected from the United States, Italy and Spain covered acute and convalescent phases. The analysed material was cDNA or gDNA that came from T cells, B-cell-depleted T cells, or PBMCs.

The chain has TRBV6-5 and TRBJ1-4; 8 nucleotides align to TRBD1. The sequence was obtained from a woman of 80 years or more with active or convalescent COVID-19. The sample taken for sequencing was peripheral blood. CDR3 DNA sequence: TGTGCCAGCAGTTACAGACAGGGGAATGAAAAACTGTTTTTT. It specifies CASSYRQGNEKLFF.